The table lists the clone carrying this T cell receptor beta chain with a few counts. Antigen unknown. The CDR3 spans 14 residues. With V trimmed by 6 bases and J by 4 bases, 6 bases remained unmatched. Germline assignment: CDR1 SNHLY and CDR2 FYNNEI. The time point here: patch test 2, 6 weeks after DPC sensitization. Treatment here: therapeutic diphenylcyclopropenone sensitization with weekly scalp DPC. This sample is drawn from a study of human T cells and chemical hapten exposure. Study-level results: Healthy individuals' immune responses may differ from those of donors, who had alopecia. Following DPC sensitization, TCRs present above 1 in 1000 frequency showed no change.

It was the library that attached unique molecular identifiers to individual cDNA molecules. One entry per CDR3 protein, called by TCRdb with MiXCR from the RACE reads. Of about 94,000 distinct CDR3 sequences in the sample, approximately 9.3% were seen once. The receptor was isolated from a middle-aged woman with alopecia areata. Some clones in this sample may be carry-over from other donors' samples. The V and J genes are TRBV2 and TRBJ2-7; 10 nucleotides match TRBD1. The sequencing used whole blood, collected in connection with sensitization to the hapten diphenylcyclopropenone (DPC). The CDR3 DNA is TGTGCCAGCAGAAAGACAGGGGGCGCGTACGAGCAGTACTTC. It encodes CASRKTGGAYEQYF.